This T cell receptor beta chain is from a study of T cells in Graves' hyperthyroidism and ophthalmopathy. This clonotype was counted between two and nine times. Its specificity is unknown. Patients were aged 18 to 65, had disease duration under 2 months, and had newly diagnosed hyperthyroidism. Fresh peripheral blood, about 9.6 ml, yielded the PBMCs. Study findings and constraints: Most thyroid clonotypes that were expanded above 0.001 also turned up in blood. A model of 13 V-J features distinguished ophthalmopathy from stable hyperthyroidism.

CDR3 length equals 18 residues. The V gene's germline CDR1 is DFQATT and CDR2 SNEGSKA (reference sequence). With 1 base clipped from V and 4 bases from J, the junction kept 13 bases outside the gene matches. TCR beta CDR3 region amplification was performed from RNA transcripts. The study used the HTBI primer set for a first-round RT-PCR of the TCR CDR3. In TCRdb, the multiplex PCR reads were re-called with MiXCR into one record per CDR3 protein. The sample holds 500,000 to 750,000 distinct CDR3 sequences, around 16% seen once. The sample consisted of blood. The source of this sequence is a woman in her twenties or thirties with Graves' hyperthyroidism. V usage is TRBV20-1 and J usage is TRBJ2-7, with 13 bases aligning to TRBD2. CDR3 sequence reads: CSARGPWTSGSGVYEQYF. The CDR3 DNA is TGCAGTGCTAGAGGTCCTTGGACTAGCGGGAGTGGGGTTTACGAGCAGTACTTC.